The next 10 T cell receptor beta chains were all read from a single sample in a study of blood T cell repertoires in COVID-19. Produced via immunoSEQ multiplex PCR; TCRdb's table is partial and in-frame only. This table has some 400,000 clones, around 87% appearing once. Material: peripheral blood. These receptors were taken from a woman aged 55-70 years with COVID-19, enrolled during active disease.

The V and J genes are TRBV7-9 and TRBJ2-7, with 8 bases that match TRBD1. The CDR3 spans 15 residues. V was pared by 5 bases and J by 1 base, with 7 bases of the junction left unmatched. Germline CDR1 and CDR2: SEHNR and FQNEAQ (reference sequence). CDR3 loop: CASSAETGASYEQYF. In DNA, the CDR3 is TGTGCCAGCAGCGCTGAGACAGGGGCTTCCTACGAGCAGTACTTC. Drawing the rest from reference TRBV7-9 and TRBJ2-7, the complete variable domain is DTGVSQNPRHKITKRGQNVTFRCDPISEHNRLYWYRQTLGQGPEFLTYFQNEAQLEKSRLLSDRFSAERPKGSFSTLEIQRTEQGDSAMYLCASSAETGASYEQYFGPGTRLTVT.

By sample share, this clone is medium-sized (0.01 to 0.1%). The chain is built from TRBV5-6 and TRBJ2-7, with 10 bases identical to TRBD2. The CDR3 sequence is 15 residues long. Germline CDR1 SGHDT, CDR2 YYEEEE. J lost 6 bases, V lost 1 base, and 7 bases had no gene match. CDR3 loop: CASSLYLAGEVEQYF. In nucleotides, the CDR3 is TGTGCCAGCAGCTTGTATCTAGCGGGGGAAGTCGAGCAGTACTTC.

The chain carries TRBV27 and TRBJ2-1, with TRBD2 identical over 13 bases. CDR1 MNHEY and CDR2 SMNVEV come from the germline V gene (reference sequence). The CDR3 length is 16 residues. V shed 4 bases and J 4 bases; nucleotides not matched to a gene: 4. In DNA form, the CDR3 reads TGTGCCAGCAGTTCACTAGCGGGGGGGCAGTACAATGAGCAGTTCTTC. As protein: CASSSLAGGQYNEQFF.

This chain links TRBV5-6 with TRBJ2-5; 10 bases are a match to TRBD1. The germline V gene has CDR1 SGHDT and CDR2 YYEEEE. This CDR3 is built from 18 residues. Losses at the gene ends were 0 bases for V and 3 bases for J; bases not matched to a gene: 11. The CDR3 is CASSLEGDRGGGKETQYF. CDR3 sequence (DNA): TGTGCCAGCAGCTTGGAAGGGGACAGGGGCGGTGGAAAAGAGACCCAGTACTTC. The whole variable domain, remainder taken from reference TRBV5-6 and TRBJ2-5, is DAGVTQSPTHLIKTRGQQVTLRCSPKSGHDTVSWYQQALGQGPQFIFQYYEEEERQRGNFPDRFSGHQFPNYSSELNVNALLLGDSALYLCASSLEGDRGGGKETQYFGPGTRLLVL.

About this clone: The same CDR3 is also encoded by other DNA sequences in this sample. The rearrangement uses TRBV4-1 and TRBJ1-5; D not certain. The V gene lost 1 base and the J gene lost 5 bases, with 3 bases spanning the gap. The CDR3 contains 12 residues. The germline V gene has CDR1 MGHRA and CDR2 YSYEKL. The CDR3 DNA reads as TGCGCCAGCAGCCAAGCAGATCAGCCCCAGCATTTT. Amino acids: CASSQADQPQHF.

This chain uses TRBV3-1 (or the pseudogene TRBV3-2) with TRBJ1-6, with a weak D call TRBD1 (6 bases). Trimming took off 5 bases at V and 7 bases at J, with 12 bases between the two ends. Germline CDR1 reads LGHDT; CDR2 reads YNNKEL (reference sequence). This CDR3 contains 14 residues. The CDR3 loop reads CASSYGTPNSPLHF. CDR3 nucleotide sequence: TGTGCCAGCAGCTACGGGACACCCAATTCACCCCTCCACTTT.

This clone has just one count. V and J are TRBV14 and TRBJ1-1, with D tentatively TRBD1 (5 bases). V lost 0 bases, J lost 3 bases, and 14 bases lay in between. The CDR3 extends over 16 amino acids. Looked up from germline, CDR1 is SGHDN and CDR2 is FVKESK. CDR3 in DNA: TGTGCCAGCAGCCAAGATCCCACAGGCCCCTACACTGAAGCTTTCTTT. Amino acid sequence: CASSQDPTGPYTEAFF.

The genes are TRBV28 and TRBJ1-6, with D perhaps TRBD1 (5 bases). The CDR3 is 14 residues long. The germline V gene encodes CDR1 MDHEN and CDR2 SYDVKM. V shed 7 bases and J shed 0 bases, with 7 bases lying between them. The CDR3: CASTGGSYNSPLHF. The CDR3, as DNA: TGTGCCAGCACCGGGGGCTCCTATAATTCACCCCTCCACTTT.

The V call is TRBV5-1, the J call TRBJ1-4; 8 bases line up with TRBD1. J gave up 9 bases and V 0 bases, and 4 bases lay outside the gene matches. Germline loops: CDR1 SGHRS, CDR2 YFSETQ. This CDR3 region has 14 residues. This chain's CDR3 is CASSLAGGDQKLFF. In DNA form, the CDR3 reads TGCGCCAGCAGCTTGGCAGGGGGCGATCAAAAACTGTTTTTT.

The chain carries TRBV5-1 and TRBJ2-1; unclear D gene. Trimming removed 6 bases from V and 6 bases from J, with 16 bases in between. Germline V CDR1 and CDR2: SGHRS, YFSETQ. This CDR3 has 14 amino acids. The CDR3 loop reads CASTTNPLSNEQFF. CDR3 DNA sequence: TGCGCCAGCACCACGAATCCCCTTAGCAATGAGCAGTTCTTC.